The clone carrying this T cell receptor beta chain was recorded many times. Production of TCR beta cDNA used 500 ng total RNA together with a constant-region primer. Employing slightly modified ARM-PCR, three nested multiplex PCR rounds were run, and these gave rise to the TCR beta libraries. Primers for the first two PCR rounds were TRBV1-TRBV30 forward primers and a C-beta reverse primer (about 10 cycles per round). TCRdb ran MiXCR on the multiplex PCR reads and lists one entry per CDR3 protein. The sample includes approximately 330,000 distinct CDR3 sequences, 65% of them seen just once. The data are from a study of tumor-infiltrating lymphocytes in primary liver carcinoma. The CDR3 runs 16 residues. The ends were cut back, 0 bases at V and 2 bases at J, with 13 bases in the middle. The germline V gene encodes CDR1 SGHAT and CDR2 FQNNGV. Germline DNA was extracted alongside blood RNA, which was obtained from unsorted whole blood. None of the patients had received treatment, and all had chronic HBV infection.

The specimen sequenced was peripheral blood. The V call is TRBV11-2, the J call TRBJ2-5; D is perhaps TRBD2 (5 bases). This TCR derives from a man in his forties or fifties with primary liver carcinoma and hepatitis B virus infection. CDR3 bases: TGTGCCAGCAGCTTAGAGTGGGCTAGCCGGCAAGAGACCCAGTACTTC. It codes for CASSLEWASRQETQYF.